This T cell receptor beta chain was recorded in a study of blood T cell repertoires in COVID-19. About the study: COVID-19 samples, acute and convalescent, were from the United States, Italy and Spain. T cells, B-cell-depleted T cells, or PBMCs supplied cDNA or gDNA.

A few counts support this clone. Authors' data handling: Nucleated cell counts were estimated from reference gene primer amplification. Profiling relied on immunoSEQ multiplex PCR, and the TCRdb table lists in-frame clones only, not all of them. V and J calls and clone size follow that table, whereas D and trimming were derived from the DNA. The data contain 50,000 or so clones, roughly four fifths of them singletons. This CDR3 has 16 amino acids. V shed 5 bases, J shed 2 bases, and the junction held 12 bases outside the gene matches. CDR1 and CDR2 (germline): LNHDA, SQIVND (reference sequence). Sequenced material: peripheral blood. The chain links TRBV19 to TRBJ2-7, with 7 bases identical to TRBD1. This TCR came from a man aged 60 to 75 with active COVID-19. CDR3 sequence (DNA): TGTGCCAGTAGTGCACCGGGACAGCTAAGCGCCTACGAGCAGTACTTC. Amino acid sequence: CASSAPGQLSAYEQYF.